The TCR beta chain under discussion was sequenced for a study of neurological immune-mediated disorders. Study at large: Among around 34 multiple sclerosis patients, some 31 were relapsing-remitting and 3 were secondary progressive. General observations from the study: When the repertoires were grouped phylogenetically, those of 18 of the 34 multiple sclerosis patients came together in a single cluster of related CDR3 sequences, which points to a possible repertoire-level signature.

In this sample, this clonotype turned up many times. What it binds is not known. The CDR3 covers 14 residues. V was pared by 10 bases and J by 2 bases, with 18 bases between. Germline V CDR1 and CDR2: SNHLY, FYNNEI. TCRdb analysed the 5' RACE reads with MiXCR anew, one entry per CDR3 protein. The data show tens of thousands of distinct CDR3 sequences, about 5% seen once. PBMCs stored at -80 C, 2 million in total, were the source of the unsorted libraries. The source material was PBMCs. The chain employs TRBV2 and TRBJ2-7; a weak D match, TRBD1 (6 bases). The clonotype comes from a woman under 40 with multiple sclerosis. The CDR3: CATRPGSGAYEQYF. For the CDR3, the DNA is TGTGCCACTCGACCGGGATCAGGGGCCTACGAGCAGTACTTC. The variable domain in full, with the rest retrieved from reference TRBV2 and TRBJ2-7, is EPEVTQTPSHQVTQMGQEVILRCVPISNHLYFYWYRQILGQKVEFLVSFYNNEISEKSEIFDDQFSVERPDGSNFTLKIRSTKLEDSAMYFCATRPGSGAYEQYFGPGTRLTVT.